This TCR beta chain appears in the sequencing data of a study of shared clonotypes between healthy human individuals. About the study: Each donor's CD8 memory used one plate, CD8 naive two, each CD4 subset three. Study-level results: The authors expected sequencing depth to affect clonotype sharing among donors. The naive CD4 repertoires of several donors were compared, and around 4.9% of clonotypes were shared. Although depth was large, rarefaction showed that sequencing of the sorted subsets was incomplete.

The junction had 5 bases not matched to a gene; V was cut back by 2 bases and J by 1 base. Germline V CDR1 and CDR2: SGHRS, YFSETQ. CDR3 length: 16 amino acids. For this clone: Its antigen is unidentified.

Generated by immunoSEQ multiplex PCR, the TCRdb table keeps only in-frame clones and is missing some. The repertoire has about 600,000 clones, around 97% of them found once; the top ten carry around 0.057%. This receptor was taken from a woman in her 30s in good health. The sequencing input was naive CD4+ T cells sorted from blood. Subset of the sample: CD45RA+ positively selected. The rearrangement uses TRBV5-1 and TRBJ2-3; 9 bases map to TRBD2. The CDR3 reads CASSFPREGRTDTQYF. CDR3 bases: TGCGCCAGCAGCTTCCCGCGGGAGGGCCGCACAGATACGCAGTATTTT.